Listed here are 18 T cell receptor beta chains from one sample, sequenced in a study of memory CD8 T cells in hepatitis C reinfection. Time point defined: pre-reinfection, 55 to 20 weeks before reinfection detection. The sorted cells went straight to TCR sequencing with no prior in vitro expansion. Clones were read by immunoSEQ multiplex PCR, and TCRdb kept only the in-frame ones, dropping some. This sample has more than 45,000 clones; around nine tenths occur once, and the top ten carry approximately 1%. Sequencing used naive CD8+ T cells sorted from blood. The receptors here all came from a man between 18 and 35 years old with hepatitis C virus infection.

V is TRBV18 and J is TRBJ2-1; 12 bases are a match to TRBD2. This CDR3 is 16 amino acids long. The germline gives CDR1 KGHSH, CDR2 LQKENI. Losses at the gene ends were 3 bases for V and 8 bases for J; bases not matched to a gene: 8. The CDR3 DNA is TGTGCCAGCTCACCTCCGGGACTAGCGGGCTTGGATGAGCAGTTCTTC. Its translation: CASSPPGLAGLDEQFF.

The V and J genes are TRBV4-1 and TRBJ2-5; D is undetermined. This CDR3 has 14 amino acids. V was cut by 0 bases and J by 4 bases, with 9 bases left in between. CDR1 and CDR2 (germline): MGHRA, YSYEKL. CDR3 DNA: TGCGCCAGCAGCCAAGATCCGTATTCAGAGACCCAGTACTTC. As protein: CASSQDPYSETQYF.

The chain joins TRBV19 to TRBJ2-5, with 7 nucleotides matching TRBD2. Looked up from germline, CDR1 is LNHDA and CDR2 is SQIVND (reference sequence). J gave up 1 base and V 1 base, and 3 bases lay outside the gene matches. The CDR3 has 15 residues. The CDR3, as DNA: TGTGCCAGTAGTATAGCCGGGACTACCCAAGAGACCCAGTACTTC. It specifies CASSIAGTTQETQYF. The variable domain in full, with the rest retrieved from reference TRBV19 and TRBJ2-5, is DGGITQSPKYLFRKEGQNVTLSCEQNLNHDAMYWYRQDPGQGLRLIYYSQIVNDFQKGDIAEGYSVSREKKESFPLTVTSAQKNPTAFYLCASSIAGTTQETQYFGPGTRLLVL.

The chain joins TRBV5-1 to TRBJ2-1; a possible D gene is TRBD2 (5 bases). Germline V gives CDR1 SGHRS, CDR2 YFSETQ. The CDR3 sequence is 14 residues long. The V end lost 1 base, the J end lost 5 bases, and 10 bases lay between the germline ends. The CDR3 nucleotides are TGCGCCAGCAGCTTGTCAGCCGGGGACAATGAGCAGTTCTTC. It yields the protein CASSLSAGDNEQFF.

The chain carries TRBV19 and TRBJ2-5; D is unresolved. The germline V gene has CDR1 LNHDA and CDR2 SQIVND (reference sequence). This CDR3 is built from 14 residues. V gave up 3 bases and J gave up 3 bases, with 11 bases separating them. CDR3 nucleotides: TGTGCCAGTAGTATGGCGGCTTCCGAAGAGACCCAGTACTTC. Translating gives CASSMAASEETQYF.

The chain employs TRBV4-1 and TRBJ2-5; possible D gene TRBD2, 5 bases. The CDR3 totals 13 residues. Per germline, CDR1 MGHRA and CDR2 YSYEKL. Trimming stripped 4 bases from V and 3 bases from J, with 9 bases between. CDR3 nucleotides: TGCGCCAGCAGCCTCGCGAGGGAAGAGACCCAGTACTTC. Its translation: CASSLAREETQYF.

A note on this clone: This same CDR3 is encoded by further DNA sequences in the sample. V and J are TRBV27 and TRBJ2-1; the D gene is possibly TRBD1 (5 bases). The CDR3 covers 16 residues. Germline lookup yields CDR1 MNHEY and CDR2 SMNVEV (reference sequence). Trimming left V 5 bases short and J 0 bases short, with 14 bases between. The CDR3 coding sequence is TGTGCCAGCAGTCCCAGGGTGATGAGCTCCTACAATGAGCAGTTCTTC. Its translation is CASSPRVMSSYNEQFF.

This rearrangement joins TRBV28 to TRBJ1-2, with D unclear. V gave up 5 bases and J gave up 4 bases, with 17 bases separating them. This CDR3 is built from 15 residues. CDR1 is MDHEN and CDR2 is SYDVKM in the germline V gene. The CDR3 DNA sequence: TGTGCCAGCAGTCCTACCCCCTCGGGTTCCTATGGCTACACCTTC. Encoded protein: CASSPTPSGSYGYTF.

In its sample, this clone was seen once. The chain joins TRBV9 to TRBJ2-7; D gene unclear. Germline V gene lookup returns CDR1 SGDLS and CDR2 YYNGEE. V shed 4 bases and J shed 4 bases, with 12 bases lying between them. This CDR3 comprises 13 residues. CDR3 sequence: CASSPQLSYEQYF. DNA for the CDR3: TGTGCCAGCAGCCCTCAACTGAGTTACGAGCAGTACTTC.

V and J are TRBV4-1 and TRBJ2-1; 9 nucleotides line up with TRBD2. The CDR3 runs 15 residues. The V and J ends lost 8 bases and 2 bases, in that order; junction bases with no gene match: 7. CDR1 is MGHRA, CDR2 YSYEKL, per germline. DNA for the CDR3: TGCGCCAGCGGTAATAGCGGGGGCACCTACAATGAGCAGTTCTTC. It translates to CASGNSGGTYNEQFF.

The sample holds a few counts of this clone. The chain has TRBV5-6 and TRBJ1-1; maybe TRBD1 (5 bases). Germline lookup yields CDR1 SGHDT and CDR2 YYEEEE. V shed 5 bases and J shed 5 bases, with 16 bases lying between them. The CDR3 runs 14 residues. The CDR3 protein is CASSIWGEDTEAFF. In nucleotides, the CDR3 is TGTGCCAGCAGTATATGGGGGGAGGATACTGAAGCTTTCTTT.

The chain carries TRBV5-4 and TRBJ2-1; TRBD2 aligns across 11 bases. The CDR3 sequence is 16 residues long. V trimming: 0 bases; J trimming: 8 bases; junction bases outside the gene matches: 7. CDR1 SGHNT and CDR2 YYREEE come from the germline V gene (reference sequence). The CDR3 DNA follows: TGTGCCAGCAGCTTGGTAGCGGGGGGGCTGGTCGATGAGCAGTTCTTC. It yields the protein CASSLVAGGLVDEQFF.

CDR3 nucleotides: TGTGCCAGCAGCAGCGGACAGGGCATATCTGGAAACACCATATATTTT. Protein: CASSSGQGISGNTIYF. J is TRBJ1-3 and V is TRBV7-6, with 8 bases aligning to TRBD1. J was trimmed by 1 base and V by 5 bases; bases with no gene match: 7. From germline, CDR1 is SGHVS and CDR2 FNYEAQ. The CDR3 covers 16 residues.

This sequence joins TRBV7-2 and TRBJ1-5; D not certain. V was trimmed by 0 bases and J by 0 bases, leaving 15 bases between them. The CDR3 has 18 residues. Looked up from germline, CDR1 is SGHTA and CDR2 is FQGNSA. The CDR3 protein is CASSLAGWERGSNQPQHF. The CDR3 DNA sequence: TGTGCCAGCAGCTTAGCGGGTTGGGAGCGAGGTAGCAATCAGCCCCAGCATTTT.

The chain combines TRBV6-6 with TRBJ2-7; 7 bases fit TRBD1. V was clipped by 8 bases and J by 4 bases; unmatched bases: 11. The CDR3 extends over 14 amino acids. Germline CDR1 MNHNY, CDR2 SVGAGI (reference sequence). The chain's CDR3 is CASGEGANAYEQYV. In nucleotides, the CDR3 is TGTGCCAGCGGAGAGGGGGCTAATGCTTACGAGCAGTACGTC.

This chain joins TRBV4-1 and TRBJ2-4; possible D gene TRBD2, 7 bases. There are 16 residues in the CDR3. Trimming took 3 bases from V and 8 from J, leaving 20 bases between them. The germline V gene has CDR1 MGHRA and CDR2 YSYEKL. Here the CDR3 reads CASSHGRGGLLDIQYF. The CDR3, as DNA: TGCGCCAGCAGCCACGGAAGGGGGGGGCTTCTAGACATTCAGTACTTC.

The rearrangement uses TRBV5-8 and TRBJ2-1, with a tentative D call TRBD2 (6 bases). V lost 2 bases and J lost 0, with 15 bases in between. Germline V CDR1 and CDR2: SGHTS, YDEGEE. The CDR3 extends over 17 amino acids. In DNA, the CDR3 is TGTGCCAGCAGCTTAACATTGGCGGGGAGCTCCTACAATGAGCAGTTCTTC. This codes for CASSLTLAGSSYNEQFF. Full variable domain (rest looked up from reference TRBV5-8 and TRBJ2-1): EAGVTQSPTHLIKTRGQQATLRCSPISGHTSVYWYQQALGLGLQFLLWYDEGEERNRGNFPPRFSGRQFPNYSSELNVNALELEDSALYLCASSLTLAGSSYNEQFFGPGTRLTVL.

V is TRBV5-6 and J is TRBJ2-1; 7 bases match TRBD1. The CDR3 contains 15 residues. Losses at the gene ends were 4 bases for V and 4 bases for J; bases not matched to a gene: 8. The germline V gene has CDR1 SGHDT and CDR2 YYEEEE. The CDR3 region is CASSPDRTTYNEQFF. In nucleotides, the CDR3 is TGTGCCAGCAGCCCGGACAGGACAACATACAATGAGCAGTTCTTC.